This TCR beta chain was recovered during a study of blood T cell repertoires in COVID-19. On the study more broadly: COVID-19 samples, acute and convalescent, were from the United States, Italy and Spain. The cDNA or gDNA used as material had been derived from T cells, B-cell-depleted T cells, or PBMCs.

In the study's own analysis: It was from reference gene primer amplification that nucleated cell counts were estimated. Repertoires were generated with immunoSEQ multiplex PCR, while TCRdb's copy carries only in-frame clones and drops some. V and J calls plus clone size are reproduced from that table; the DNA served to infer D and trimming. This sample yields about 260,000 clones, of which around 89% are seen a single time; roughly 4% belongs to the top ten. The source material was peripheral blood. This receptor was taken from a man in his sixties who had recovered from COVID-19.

The DNA of the CDR3 is TGTGCCAGCAGTTCCATGACAGGGGGGAACGCCTACGAGCAGTACTTC. Translating it yields CASSSMTGGNAYEQYF. The chain joins TRBV6-5 to TRBJ2-7, with 9 bases aligning to TRBD1. Germline V CDR1 and CDR2: MNHEY, SVGAGI. The CDR3 runs to 16 residues. V shed 4 bases and J 2 bases; nucleotides not matched to a gene: 9.